The TCR beta chain described here comes from a study of T cells in narcolepsy. Study background: Healthy controls were enrolled alongside patients with narcolepsy type 1 or type 2.

This clone was detected once. The antigen is undetermined. The study, taken as a whole, reports: HCRT-specific and TRIB2-specific autoreactive clonotypes appeared among same-patient CSF and blood CD4+ clonotypes.

Data came from immunoSEQ multiplex PCR; TCRdb stores just in-frame clones and leaves some out. In the table there are over 25,000 clones, under 90% of which are singletons. The junction had 12 bases not matched to a gene; V was cut back by 5 bases and J by 4 bases. The CDR3 length is 18 residues. CDR1 and CDR2 (germline): SGHTA, FQGNSA. Sequencing used CD45RA- memory CD4+ T cells from PBMCs. This receptor was identified in a human donor with narcolepsy. The chain links TRBV7-2 to TRBJ2-1, with TRBD2 identical over 12 bases. CDR3 loop: CASSSTSGRLRRYNEQFF. The CDR3 DNA follows: TGTGCCAGCAGCAGCACTAGCGGGAGGCTCCGGAGATACAATGAGCAGTTCTTC.